The following is a T cell receptor (beta chain) sequence with its context. What antigen it recognizes has not been identified. No qualities accompany the bases; no much larger clone lies one base away. This sample was included in a study of T cell responses to AZD1222 COVID-19 vaccine (dated by TCRdb to the early 2020s). Regarding the research as a whole: TCR sequencing covered more than 230 trial participants: 200 to 210 given two doses of AZD1222 and some 25 given two doses of MenACWY control vaccine. Trial participants were enrolled by age into subgroups of 18-55, 56-69 and 70-plus years, and around 150, 28 and 57 TCR-sequenced participants, respectively, were included in these subgroups.

As encoded in the germline V gene, CDR1 is SGHRS while CDR2 is YFSETQ. Trimmed from V: 0 bases; trimmed from J: 3 bases; junction bases lacking a gene match: 6. From cysteine to phenylalanine, the CDR3 is 17 amino acids long. The read is trimmed to its CDR3 DNA, 51 bases read in frame from base 1. Study-wide conclusions, independent of this receptor: Nearly half of unique spike-specific TCRs reportedly recognized epitopes outside regions mutated in the B.1.351 and B.1.1.7 variants. After two AZD1222 doses, both the breadth and the depth of spike-specific TCRs were significantly higher than at day 0 and than in MenACWY recipients. The whole spike protein was spanned by vaccine-associated CD4 TCRs, and dominant responses were seen in regions 160-218 and 743-854. The 56-69-year group was small, and its depth increase did not reach significance, likely because of low power. Because no day 14 peak-response samples were available, repertoires were characterized only after the peak T cell response. Only five or six AZD1222 recipients were SARS-CoV-2 seropositive at baseline, limiting conclusions about previously exposed vaccinees. Participants were mostly white British and included more females than males, and it was suggested by the authors that clonal diversity may have been underestimated.

The CDR3 regions of human TCRbeta chains were subjected to immunosequencing. For the original study's pipeline: Repertoire TCRs were matched against a reference library of SARS-CoV-2-specific TCRs generated with the MIRA antigen-specificity platform. Breadth was defined as the fraction of unique TCRs that were SARS-CoV-2-associated, and depth was defined as the fraction of total T cells that were SARS-CoV-2-associated. Using the MIRA data, every spike-specific TCR was mapped to the spike region that the TCR reacted to and assigned to either a CD4 or a CD8 class. Log10-transformed breadth and depth values were compared by one-way ANOVA with Sidak's multiple comparisons tests. Drawn from immuneACCESS, this table holds only the in-frame rearrangements with V and J called that TCRdb kept. Clones are partly lost; checked studies trace under half to an unresolved V gene and leave the rest unexplained. V and J calls and clone size are given by that table; D and trimming were obtained from the DNA. Within this sample are fewer than 85,000 clones, with about 91% of them counted one time only. Under 7.5% of the sample is taken by the ten largest.

The time point label of this sample denotes: baseline before first vaccination. The treatment or condition label corresponds to: meningococcal conjugate vaccine given as trial control. The vaccinee samples were drawn from two UK trials, COV001 and COV002, one of which was a single-blind randomized controlled phase 2/3 trial testing AZD1222 (ChAdOx1 nCoV-19) in healthy adults. For TCRbeta chain sequencing, PBMC samples were collected from trial participants at day 0 and at day 28 after the second dose. The chain was built from TRBV5-1 and TRBJ2-5, with 12 bases matching TRBD2. This clonotype originated in an adult in good health. The sequenced sample was peripheral blood, obtained on day 0 of MenACWY control vaccination. The CDR3 protein sequence reads: CASSLGTSGRMEETQYF. DNA sequence: TGCGCCAGCAGCTTGGGCACTAGCGGGAGGATGGAAGAGACCCAGTACTTC. With the portions outside the CDR3 filled from the reference TRBV5-1 and TRBJ2-5 genes, the complete variable region becomes KAGVTQTPRYLIKTRGQQVTLSCSPISGHRSVSWYQQTPGQGLQFLFEYFSETQRNKGNFPGRFSGRQFSNSRSEMNVSTLELGDSALYLCASSLGTSGRMEETQYFGPGTRLLVL.